The 15 T cell receptor beta chains given below trace back to one sample, sequenced in a study of human T cells and chemical hapten exposure. TCRdb reprocessed the RACE reads via MiXCR and lists one record per CDR3 protein. The sample yields 350,000 to 450,000 distinct CDR3 sequences, 4.5% to 6% seen once. The sample's time point: pre-sensitization, week 0. Documented treatment: therapeutic diphenylcyclopropenone sensitization with weekly scalp DPC. The starting material was whole blood, obtained in connection with sensitization to the hapten diphenylcyclopropenone (DPC). These receptors came from a woman aged 45-60 years with alopecia areata. Some clones in this sample may be carry-over from other donors' samples.

This clonotype has a handful of counts. This chain uses TRBV20-1 with TRBJ1-4; no reliable D call. Trimming cost V 0 bases and J 8 bases, with 10 bases left between them. This CDR3 spans 13 amino acids. CDR1 DFQATT and CDR2 SNEGSKA come from the germline V gene (reference sequence). The CDR3 bases are TGCAGTGCTAGAGACGGGCCCGGAGAAAAACTGTTTTTT. This gives the protein CSARDGPGEKLFF.

V is TRBV12-3 or TRBV12-4 and J is TRBJ1-1; D unclear. Trimming stripped 3 bases from V and 0 bases from J, with 11 bases between. The CDR3 is 15 residues long. The CDR3 coding sequence is TGTGCCAGCAGTTTTTTCAGGCAGATGAACACTGAAGCTTTCTTT. It codes for CASSFFRQMNTEAFF.

The sample holds many counts of this clonotype. The rearrangement joins TRBV7-2 to TRBJ2-7, with 8 positions matching TRBD2. This CDR3 is 16 amino acids long. V gave up 1 base and J gave up 0 bases; unmatched junction bases: 5. Germline CDR1 reads SGHTA; CDR2 reads FQGNSA. CDR3 nucleotide sequence: TGTGCCAGCAGCTTAGAGGGTAGCGGGACCTCCTACGAGCAGTACTTC. This sequence encodes CASSLEGSGTSYEQYF.

The rearrangement joins TRBV3-1 to TRBJ2-5; 7 bases line up with TRBD2. CDR1 and CDR2 (germline): LGHDT, YNNKEL (reference sequence). The CDR3 runs 17 residues. V gave up 0 bases and J gave up 4 bases; unmatched junction bases: 11. CDR3 bases: TGTGCCAGCAGCCAAGATCCAGCGGGATATAGGGGAGAGACCCAGTACTTC. Its protein product is CASSQDPAGYRGETQYF.

This clonotype showed up just a few times. This chain links TRBV20-1 with TRBJ2-7, with D unresolved. V dropped 0 bases and J dropped 0 bases, with 6 bases sitting between them. This CDR3 spans 13 amino acids. In germline, CDR1 is DFQATT, CDR2 SNEGSKA (reference sequence). The CDR3 loop reads CSAREVDSYEQYF. The CDR3 DNA sequence: TGCAGTGCTAGAGAGGTGGACTCCTACGAGCAGTACTTC.

This clonotype was counted only a few times. V gene TRBV30 combines with J gene TRBJ1-4, with D maybe TRBD1 (6 bases). Trimming shortened V by 4 bases and J by 7 bases, and 13 bases separated the two germline ends. The CDR3 length is 13 residues. Germline assignment: CDR1 GTSNPN and CDR2 SVGIG (reference sequence). DNA for the CDR3: TGTGCCTGGATGAACAGGGACTCTGAAAAACTGTTTTTT. Protein: CAWMNRDSEKLFF.

Only a few counts were recorded for this clonotype. This rearrangement joins TRBV5-1 to TRBJ1-6; no definite D call. Trimming shortened V by 1 base and J by 0 bases, and 11 bases separated the two germline ends. This CDR3 has 17 residues. Germline CDR1 is SGHRS and CDR2 is YFSETQ. The CDR3 spells CASSLTLGSSYNSPLHF. CDR3 DNA sequence: TGCGCCAGCAGCTTGACCCTGGGGAGCTCCTATAATTCACCCCTCCACTTT. Together with reference TRBV5-1 and TRBJ1-6, the CDR3 gives the full variable domain: KAGVTQTPRYLIKTRGQQVTLSCSPISGHRSVSWYQQTPGQGLQFLFEYFSETQRNKGNFPGRFSGRQFSNSRSEMNVSTLELGDSALYLCASSLTLGSSYNSPLHFGNGTRLTVT.

The sample holds many counts of this clonotype. The chain joins TRBV27 to TRBJ2-3; D is ambiguous. Trimming took 4 bases from V and 6 from J, leaving 11 bases between them. CDR1 is MNHEY, CDR2 SMNVEV, per germline (reference sequence). The CDR3 contains 13 residues. In DNA, the CDR3 is TGTGCCAGCAGTTCCCTCTTTAAGGATACGCAGTATTTT. Its translation: CASSSLFKDTQYF.

This clonotype was recorded many times. The J gene is TRBJ2-1, the V gene TRBV29-1; a weak D match, TRBD2 (5 bases). The CDR3 is made up of 13 amino acids. Trimming shortened V by 7 bases and J by 7 bases, and 17 bases separated the two germline ends. CDR1 and CDR2 (germline): SQVTM, ANQGSEA. The DNA for the CDR3 is TGCAGCGGAGGGCTAGCTTTGAGAAATGAGCAGTTCTTC. This gives the protein CSGGLALRNEQFF.

The rearrangement joins TRBV5-1 to TRBJ1-5, with D unresolved. Trimming left V 0 bases short and J 7 bases short, with 8 bases between. The CDR3 length is 13 residues. Germline V gene lookup returns CDR1 SGHRS and CDR2 YFSETQ. Here the CDR3 reads CASSLDVGQPQHF. The CDR3 DNA is TGCGCCAGCAGCTTGGATGTGGGACAGCCCCAGCATTTT.

J is TRBJ1-6 and V is TRBV5-1; D is perhaps TRBD1 (6 bases). V lost 0 bases and J 5 bases, leaving 9 bases between the germline ends. In germline, CDR1 is SGHRS, CDR2 YFSETQ. The CDR3 has 15 residues. Written as DNA, the CDR3 is TGCGCCAGCAGCTTGGAAGGACAGAATAATTCACCCCTCCACTTT. Protein product: CASSLEGQNNSPLHF.

This clonotype was detected ten times or more. The chain joins TRBV7-6 to TRBJ2-7, with D possibly TRBD1 on 6 matching bases. Trimming left V 4 bases short and J 1 base short, with 11 bases between. The germline gives CDR1 SGHVS, CDR2 FNYEAQ. This CDR3 region has 14 residues. This CDR3 is CASSYDRYSYEQYF. The CDR3 DNA follows: TGTGCCAGCAGCTACGACAGGTATTCCTACGAGCAGTACTTC.

The V gene is TRBV5-1, the J gene TRBJ1-1, with D uncertain. In germline, CDR1 is SGHRS, CDR2 YFSETQ. CDR3 length equals 15 residues. V gave up 0 bases and J gave up 4 bases, with 13 bases separating them. CDR3 sequence (DNA): TGCGCCAGCAGCTTGGGTCGGGGTTGGAGCACTGAAGCTTTCTTT. Protein sequence: CASSLGRGWSTEAFF.

This clonotype was seen a few times. The genes are TRBV27 and TRBJ1-1; 8 bases align to TRBD1. This CDR3 is built from 18 residues. Trimming at V came to 4 bases and at J to 1 base, leaving 14 bases not matched to a gene. CDR1 is MNHEY and CDR2 is SMNVEV in the germline V gene (reference sequence). CDR3 sequence (DNA): TGTGCCAGCAGTTCCCTCCTCTCAGGGGGCGGACCGAACACTGAAGCTTTCTTT. The encoded protein is CASSSLLSGGGPNTEAFF.

This clonotype appeared many times. The chain uses TRBV20-1 and TRBJ1-2; possible D gene TRBD1, 5 bases. Germline V gene lookup returns CDR1 DFQATT and CDR2 SNEGSKA (reference sequence). CDR3 length: 13 residues. V was cut by 3 bases and J by 4 bases, with 12 bases left in between. This CDR3 reads CSARETEGYGYTF. The CDR3 coding sequence is TGCAGTGCTAGGGAGACAGAGGGCTATGGCTACACCTTC.